A single sample is the source of the 25 T cell receptor beta chains below, sequenced in a study of CD8+CD57+ T cells in acquired aplastic anemia. Genomic DNA templated the TCR beta VDJ and CDR3 profiling. TCRdb recomputed calls from the reads with MiXCR, one row per CDR3 protein. Seen here are fewer than 250,000 distinct CDR3 sequences, 47% observed once, and the top ten hold 7.8%. The sequenced patients had an expansion of CD8+CD57+ cells seen by flow cytometry. The sample consisted of sorted CD4+, CD8+, or CD8+CD57+ T cells (not recorded which) from PBMCs. These receptors originate from a human donor with aplastic anemia.

The chain has TRBV7-6 and TRBJ2-7; 8 nucleotides align to TRBD1. The CDR3 length is 14 residues. Trimming cost V 1 base and J 4 bases; bases outside gene matches: 3. Germline CDR1 SGHVS, CDR2 FNYEAQ. DNA for the CDR3: TGTGCCAGCAGCTTAGTGACAGGGGAATACGAGCAGTACTTC. It is translated as CASSLVTGEYEQYF.

In this sample, this clonotype turned up a few times. The V call is TRBV30, the J call TRBJ2-1; 11 bases are a match to TRBD2. The CDR3 covers 14 residues. J gave up 8 bases and V 4 bases, and 7 bases lay outside the gene matches. In germline, CDR1 is GTSNPN, CDR2 SVGIG (reference sequence). The chain's CDR3 is CAWKRLAGSDEQFF. CDR3 in DNA: TGTGCCTGGAAAAGACTAGCGGGATCGGATGAGCAGTTCTTC. Together with reference TRBV30 and TRBJ2-1, the CDR3 gives the full variable domain: SQTIHQWPATLVQPVGSPLSLECTVEGTSNPNLYWYRQAAGRGLQLLFYSVGIGQISSEVPQNLSASRPQDRQFILSSKKLLLSDSGFYLCAWKRLAGSDEQFFGPGTRLTVL.

This chain joins TRBV29-1 and TRBJ1-1, with a possible D match to TRBD1 (6 bases). Germline CDR1 SQVTM, CDR2 ANQGSEA. This CDR3 region has 13 residues. Trimming cost V 2 bases and J 1 base, with 8 bases left between them. The CDR3 DNA follows: TGCAGCGTTGAACGGACAGCGAACACTGAAGCTTTCTTT. It specifies CSVERTANTEAFF.

This clonotype was detected many times. The chain has TRBV19 and TRBJ1-1; D gene uncertain. The germline V gene has CDR1 LNHDA and CDR2 SQIVND (reference sequence). CDR3 length: 14 residues. The ends were cut back, 4 bases at V and 4 bases at J, with 13 bases in the middle. CDR3 residues: CASSSQEVRTEAFF. The CDR3 DNA sequence: TGTGCCAGTAGTAGCCAGGAGGTACGCACTGAAGCTTTCTTT.

This clonotype was detected only a few times. The CDR3 loop is CASGVGRVQLSNQPQHF. In DNA form, the CDR3 reads TGTGCCAGCGGGGTGGGGCGGGTCCAGTTAAGCAATCAGCCCCAGCATTTT. This chain links TRBV6-1 with TRBJ1-5; D might be TRBD1 (5 bases). The CDR3 loop spans 17 amino acids. Germline V gene sequence: CDR1 MNHNS, CDR2 SASEGT. V was clipped by 8 bases and J by 1 base, with 21 bases between them.

This clonotype was counted ten times or more. The rearrangement joins TRBV15 to TRBJ1-3, with no clear D. This CDR3 is 14 amino acids long. Germline V gene sequence: CDR1 LNHNV, CDR2 YYDKDF (reference sequence). V shed 3 bases and J shed 2 bases, with 8 bases lying between them. The CDR3: CATSREYAGNTIYF. The DNA for the CDR3 is TGTGCCACCAGCAGGGAGTACGCTGGAAACACCATATATTTT.

This clonotype was detected many times. The CDR3 protein is CATSDATGPGEQYF. The CDR3 nucleotides are TGTGCCACCAGTGATGCTACAGGGCCCGGCGAGCAGTACTTC. The J gene is TRBJ2-7, the V gene TRBV24-1, with D tentatively TRBD1 (6 bases). V was pared by 3 bases and J by 6 bases, with 14 bases between. Germline values: CDR1 KGHDR, CDR2 SFDVKD. This CDR3 is built from 14 residues.

At least ten counts were recorded for this clonotype. The chain recombines TRBV6-1 with TRBJ2-7; D call uncertain. CDR1 and CDR2 (germline): MNHNS, SASEGT. V shed 5 bases and J shed 3 bases, with 14 bases lying between them. CDR3 length: 14 amino acids. The CDR3 is CASSPPIGDYEQYF. CDR3 bases: TGTGCCAGCAGTCCCCCCATCGGAGACTACGAGCAGTACTTC.

V usage is TRBV20-1 and J usage is TRBJ2-1, with TRBD2 identical over 8 bases. This CDR3 is 14 amino acids long. V lost 5 bases to trimming and J lost 5 bases; unmatched junction nucleotides: 8. Germline CDR1 reads DFQATT; CDR2 reads SNEGSKA (reference sequence). The DNA for the CDR3 is TGCAGTGCTCCAACAGCGGGGGAGAACAATGAGCAGTTCTTC. Its protein is CSAPTAGENNEQFF.

As regards this clonotype: No DNA is shown, since the ends of the CDR3 on it are uncertain; the CDR3 is the one TCRdb lists. The chain is built from TRBV10-3 and TRBJ1-3; the table assigns TRBD1, which was not confirmed against the DNA. Per germline, CDR1 ENHRY and CDR2 SYGVKD. The CDR3 is 22 amino acids in total, end residues counted. The CDR3 loop reads CAISESARGNKGEQYFGNTIYF.

V usage is TRBV12-5 and J usage is TRBJ2-7, with 8 bases that match TRBD1. Trimming took 6 bases from V and 5 from J; bases not matched to a gene: 9. The CDR3 covers 14 residues. Germline CDR1 is LGHNT and CDR2 is FRNRAP. CDR3 DNA sequence: TGTGCTAGTGGCTTTGACAGGGGAGTCCACGAGCAGTACTTC. Amino acids: CASGFDRGVHEQYF.

This clonotype came up many times. The rearrangement joins TRBV12-3 or TRBV12-4 to TRBJ2-7; 9 bases agree with TRBD2. The CDR3 is made up of 16 amino acids. The V gene end was trimmed by 5 bases and the J gene end by 4 bases; junction bases not matched to a gene: 12. The CDR3 region is CASSPSGGRGLYEQYF. In DNA form, the CDR3 reads TGTGCCAGCAGTCCCAGCGGGGGGCGAGGTCTTTACGAGCAGTACTTC.

A word on this clonotype: The conserved closing phenylalanine or tryptophan is absent in this CDR3, likely reflecting a read error. The chain is built from TRBV29-1 and TRBJ1-1, with a tentative D call TRBD1 (6 bases). Germline-derived CDR1 and CDR2 are SQVTM and ANQGSEA. The CDR3 is made up of 13 amino acids. V lost 1 base and J 4 bases, leaving 10 bases between the germline ends. CDR3 DNA: TGCAGCGTTGAAGGGCAGGGGACCACTGAAGCTTTCTCT. It encodes CSVEGQGTTEAFS.

The gene calls are TRBV20-1 and TRBJ2-5; 8 bases align to TRBD1. Germline CDR1 is DFQATT and CDR2 is SNEGSKA (reference sequence). CDR3 length equals 14 residues. Unmatched junction bases numbered 5, after V lost 1 base and J lost 4 bases. The DNA of the CDR3 is TGCAGTGCTAGAGCGAGGACAGGGAGAGAGACCCAGTACTTC. Translated, it gives CSARARTGRETQYF.

The chain links TRBV19 to TRBJ1-1; no reliable D call. V lost 5 bases and J 5 bases, leaving 12 bases between the germline ends. Germline CDR1 reads LNHDA; CDR2 reads SQIVND (reference sequence). The CDR3 totals 13 residues. The CDR3 DNA follows: TGTGCCAGTAGTGACGGACGGATAACTGAAGCTTTCTTT. As protein: CASSDGRITEAFF. Supplemented by reference TRBV19 and TRBJ1-1, the full variable domain reads DGGITQSPKYLFRKEGQNVTLSCEQNLNHDAMYWYRQDPGQGLRLIYYSQIVNDFQKGDIAEGYSVSREKKESFPLTVTSAQKNPTAFYLCASSDGRITEAFFGQGTRLTVV.

This rearrangement joins TRBV6-5 to TRBJ1-2; D possibly corresponds to TRBD1 (6 bases). V was cut by 0 bases and J by 5 bases, with 10 bases left in between. The CDR3 runs 14 residues. The germline gives CDR1 MNHEY, CDR2 SVGAGI. The CDR3 DNA follows: TGTGCCAGCAGTTACTCGAGGACAGCGTATGGCTACACCTTC. Translated: CASSYSRTAYGYTF.

Comments on this clonotype: Sequence at one end of the junction differs from germline and may be a read error. The CDR3 DNA reads TGCGCCAGCAGCTTGGAACCACCGGACAGGGCCTACGAGCAGTACTTC. It encodes CASSLEPPDRAYEQYF. V is TRBV7-2 and J is TRBJ2-7; 8 bases map to TRBD1. CDR3 length equals 16 residues. Germline values: CDR1 SGHTA, CDR2 FQGNSA.

J is TRBJ2-7 and V is TRBV10-3; weak D call: TRBD1 (6 bases). CDR3 length: 15 residues. Germline lookup yields CDR1 ENHRY and CDR2 SYGVKD. Trimming stripped 4 bases from V and 1 base from J, with 14 bases between. CDR3 region: CAISVEQGGSYEQYF. CDR3 DNA: TGTGCCATCAGTGTGGAACAGGGCGGGTCCTACGAGCAGTACTTC.

As regards this clonotype: Because it lacks the conserved phenylalanine or tryptophan at the end, this CDR3 is likely a read error. CDR3 amino acids: CAWSVGLNTEAFS. As DNA, the CDR3 is TGTGCCTGGAGTGTAGGGTTGAACACTGAAGCTTTCTCT. The chain recombines TRBV30 with TRBJ1-1; D call uncertain. V was clipped by 0 bases and J by 0 bases, with 5 bases between them. CDR1 is GTSNPN, CDR2 SVGIG, per germline (reference sequence). The CDR3 covers 13 residues.

This chain joins TRBV20-1 and TRBJ1-2; a possible D gene is TRBD1 (6 bases). The CDR3 consists of 13 residues. Per germline, CDR1 DFQATT and CDR2 SNEGSKA (reference sequence). The CDR3 region is CIIQGNSLWGYTF. CDR3 coding DNA: TGCATCATCCAGGGGAATAGTTTATGGGGCTACACCTTC.

The V and J genes are TRBV5-6 and TRBJ1-1; 7 bases match TRBD1. Germline V gene lookup returns CDR1 SGHDT and CDR2 YYEEEE. This CDR3 contains 16 residues. Trimming cost V 1 base and J 12 bases; bases outside gene matches: 18. The CDR3 DNA reads TGTGCCAGCAGCTTGAAGTATCCGGGACAGAACTATGATACTTTCTTT. Translation: CASSLKYPGQNYDTFF.

To note about this clonotype: One junction end does not reproduce the germline sequence, and a read error may be involved. The chain couples TRBV20-1 to TRBJ2-6; D is ambiguous. CDR1 is DFQATT, CDR2 SNEGSKA, per germline (reference sequence). The CDR3 sequence is 13 residues long. Here the CDR3 reads CSVRESGANVLTF. CDR3 coding DNA: TGCAGTGTTAGAGAATCTGGGGCCAACGTCCTGACTTTC.

The genes are TRBV20-1 and TRBJ2-1; 10 bases map to TRBD2. Germline CDR1 reads DFQATT; CDR2 reads SNEGSKA (reference sequence). This CDR3 is 15 amino acids long. V lost 0 bases, J lost 7 bases, and 6 bases stayed unmatched. CDR3 loop: CSARDKSSGGNEQFF. The CDR3 DNA reads TGCAGTGCTAGAGATAAGTCTAGCGGGGGAAATGAGCAGTTCTTC.

This clonotype was found a few times. The chain links TRBV29-1 to TRBJ1-2; tentatively, D is TRBD1 (6 bases). V lost 5 bases and J lost 6, with 13 bases in between. The CDR3 has 12 amino acids. Germline CDR1 is SQVTM and CDR2 is ANQGSEA. This CDR3 reads CSVPQGGDGYTF. In DNA form, the CDR3 reads TGCAGCGTTCCACAGGGAGGGGATGGCTACACCTTC.

This clonotype occurred a few times. The chain uses TRBV29-1 and TRBJ2-5; D unresolved. V lost 7 bases and J 1 base, leaving 4 bases between the germline ends. The length of the CDR3 is 10 residues. Germline CDR1 is SQVTM and CDR2 is ANQGSEA. CDR3 sequence: CSGGQETQYF. As DNA, the CDR3 is TGCAGCGGAGGCCAAGAGACCCAGTACTTC.